This T cell receptor (beta chain) was sequenced during a study of T cells after yellow fever vaccination. V was trimmed by 6 bases and J by 6 bases, leaving 14 bases between them. This CDR3 contains 13 residues. This clonotype turned up a few times. A single record per CDR3 protein comes from TCRdb applying MiXCR to the 5' RACE reads. The table lists around 250,000 distinct CDR3 sequences, around 5.3% of them singletons. The specimen was CD4+ T cells sorted from PBMCs, collected on the day of the yellow fever booster vaccination. The chain has TRBV12-3 or TRBV12-4 and TRBJ1-2; D uncertain. The source is a man aged 18 to 30 who received the YFV17D yellow fever vaccine. CDR3 protein: CASSRTSQDGYTF. Written as DNA, the CDR3 is TGTGCCAGCAGCCGAACCTCGCAGGATGGCTACACCTTC.